One sample yielded the 16 T cell receptor beta chains listed below, sequenced in a study of brain metastases from non-small cell lung cancer. Profiled with immunoSEQ multiplex PCR; TCRdb holds only in-frame clones, not every one. The table records some 1,400 clones, around four fifths of them present only once. Sequences were obtained from tumor-adjacent normal tissue. These receptors were obtained from a donor aged 40 or older with non-small cell lung cancer.

The gene calls are TRBV11-3 and TRBJ2-3; TRBD2 aligns across 7 bases. Germline V CDR1 and CDR2: SGHNT, YENEEA. V was pared by 0 bases and J by 2 bases, with 17 bases of the junction left unmatched. The CDR3 is made up of 20 amino acids. CDR3 sequence reads: CASSLDGVGRTGGNTDTQYF. The CDR3 region has the DNA TGTGCCAGCAGCTTAGATGGGGTCGGGAGGACCGGAGGGAACACAGATACGCAGTATTTT.

This chain joins TRBV25-1 and TRBJ2-1; perhaps TRBD2 as D (5 bases). Trimming stripped 5 bases from V and 12 bases from J, with 17 bases between. CDR1 and CDR2 from the germline V gene are MGHDK and SYGVNS. The CDR3 covers 13 residues. CDR3 DNA: TGTGCCAGCAGTCTCGCCCGGGGTTTAGGGCAGTTCTTC. Translation: CASSLARGLGQFF.

The chain employs TRBV27 and TRBJ2-5; 8 positions agree with TRBD2. V lost 4 bases and J lost 4; bases outside the gene matches: 14. The germline V gene has CDR1 MNHEY and CDR2 SMNVEV (reference sequence). The CDR3 covers 17 residues. DNA of the CDR3: TGTGCCAGCAGTTCCCTCTACCTGGACAGCGGGGGAGAGACCCAGTACTTC. Translating it yields CASSSLYLDSGGETQYF.

The CDR3 nucleotides read TGTGCCAGCAGCCCCACAGGGGGCAAAGGAAACACCATATATTTT. Its translation is CASSPTGGKGNTIYF. The chain is built from TRBV14 and TRBJ1-3; 9 nucleotides line up with TRBD1. Germline-derived CDR1 and CDR2 are SGHDN and FVKESK. The length of the CDR3 is 15 residues. J was trimmed by 4 bases and V by 4 bases; bases with no gene match: 5.

The chain joins TRBV19 to TRBJ1-1, with a possible D match to TRBD1 (5 bases). The CDR3 contains 14 residues. Germline CDR1 reads LNHDA; CDR2 reads SQIVND (reference sequence). V lost 1 base and J 0 bases, leaving 6 bases between the germline ends. The CDR3 nucleotides read TGTGCCAGTAGTATAGTCAGGGTGAACACTGAAGCTTTCTTT. Its protein product is CASSIVRVNTEAFF.

This clone was recorded once. This sequence joins TRBV28 and TRBJ2-5, with D perhaps TRBD1 (6 bases). Trimming pared 5 bases from V and 2 bases from J, leaving 15 bases between. The CDR3 length is 15 residues. Germline V gene data show CDR1 as MDHEN and CDR2 as SYDVKM. The CDR3 loop is CASSASTGGQETQYF. The CDR3 nucleotides are TGTGCCAGCAGTGCTTCGACAGGCGGTCAAGAGACCCAGTACTTC.

The chain employs TRBV28 and TRBJ2-7; possible D gene TRBD2, 6 bases. Germline V gene data show CDR1 as MDHEN and CDR2 as SYDVKM. This CDR3 comprises 12 residues. Trimming shortened V by 6 bases and J by 5 bases, and 11 bases separated the two germline ends. CDR3 sequence reads: CASRRDRNEQYF. The CDR3 coding sequence is TGTGCCAGCAGGCGGGACCGGAACGAGCAGTACTTC.

This rearrangement joins TRBV29-1 to TRBJ1-4; maybe TRBD1 (6 bases). Germline values: CDR1 SQVTM, CDR2 ANQGSEA. This CDR3 contains 14 residues. V was clipped by 7 bases and J by 4 bases, with 16 bases between them. CDR3 sequence (DNA): TGCAGCGCCTCGGGGGGCGTCGGTAATGAAAAACTGTTTTTT. Translated: CSASGGVGNEKLFF.

This clone was seen more than once but under ten times. The chain joins TRBV6-5 to TRBJ2-7; D is ambiguous. The CDR3 is 11 amino acids. In germline, CDR1 is MNHEY, CDR2 SVGAGI. Trimming cost V 7 bases and J 4 bases, with 8 bases left between them. The CDR3 is CASTYGYEQYF. Here the CDR3 DNA reads TGTGCCAGCACCTACGGGTACGAGCAGTACTTC.

A few counts support this clone. The rearrangement joins TRBV4-1 to TRBJ2-7, with 13 bases that match TRBD2. V was clipped by 0 bases and J by 2 bases; unmatched bases: 13. Germline V gene sequence: CDR1 MGHRA, CDR2 YSYEKL. The CDR3 is 20 residues long. As DNA, the CDR3 is TGCGCCAGCAGCCAAGATCGTGACACTAGCGGGAGGGCCGTACCCTACGAGCAGTACTTC. Residues: CASSQDRDTSGRAVPYEQYF.

The chain carries TRBV9 and TRBJ2-1, with TRBD2 matching over 10 bases. The V and J ends lost 4 bases and 6 bases, in that order; junction bases with no gene match: 7. Looked up from germline, CDR1 is SGDLS and CDR2 is YYNGEE. The CDR3 consists of 15 residues. CDR3 in DNA: TGTGCCAGCAGCCCGGGACTAGCGCTCGGCAATGAGCAGTTCTTC. This translates into CASSPGLALGNEQFF.

V is TRBV5-6 and J is TRBJ2-5, with a weak D call TRBD2 (6 bases). The germline gives CDR1 SGHDT, CDR2 YYEEEE. The CDR3 covers 17 residues. Trimming left V 3 bases short and J 5 bases short, with 23 bases between. The CDR3: CASSSSVREVRFETQYF. CDR3 bases: TGTGCCAGCAGCTCGAGCGTGAGGGAGGTGCGGTTTGAGACCCAGTACTTC.

For this clone: Other DNA sequences within the sample encode an identical CDR3. The chain uses TRBV12-3 or TRBV12-4 and TRBJ2-7, with D maybe TRBD2 (5 bases). The CDR3 is 11 residues long. V shed 4 bases and J shed 7 bases, with 8 bases lying between them. This CDR3 is CASSSGGEQYF. As DNA, the CDR3 is TGTGCCAGCAGTTCCGGAGGAGAGCAGTACTTC.

Worth noting for this clone: A junction end diverges from the germline sequence, so it may reflect a read error. J is TRBJ2-6 and V is TRBV27; TRBD1 might be the D (5 bases). Germline V gene sequence: CDR1 MNHEY, CDR2 SMNVEV (reference sequence). The CDR3 runs to 14 residues. CDR3 in DNA: TGTGCCAGCAGCCTAATCTCTGGGGCCAACGTTCTGACTTTC. This sequence encodes CASSLISGANVLTF.

V is TRBV29-1 and J is TRBJ1-5; 7 nucleotides agree with TRBD1. Germline loops: CDR1 SQVTM, CDR2 ANQGSEA. Trimming took 4 bases from V and 4 from J; bases not matched to a gene: 4. CDR3 length: 13 residues. CDR3 in amino acids: CSVAVDRNQPQHF. The CDR3 coding sequence is TGCAGCGTTGCCGTGGACAGGAATCAGCCCCAGCATTTT. Variable domain in full (rest from reference TRBV29-1 and TRBJ1-5): SAVISQKPSRDICQRGTSLTIQCQVDSQVTMMFWYRQQPGQSLTLIATANQGSEATYESGFVIDKFPISRPNLTFSTLTVSNMSPEDSSIYLCSVAVDRNQPQHFGDGTRLSIL.

The chain is built from TRBV18 and TRBJ1-4; no reliable D call. Deletions cut 2 bases from V and 7 bases from J, with 14 bases between. CDR1 is KGHSH and CDR2 is LQKENI in the germline V gene. This CDR3 comprises 15 residues. The CDR3 region is CASSPLEGRFEKLFF. The CDR3 bases are TGTGCCAGCTCACCATTGGAGGGAAGGTTTGAAAAACTGTTTTTT.